A single sample is the source of the 25 T cell receptor beta chains below, sequenced in a study of shared clonotypes between healthy human individuals. Naive CD8 populations comprised CD45RO-negative cells positively selected for CCR7, excluding terminally differentiated effector memory CD45RA+ cells. The protocol was immunoSEQ multiplex PCR, while the TCRdb copy is restricted to in-frame clones and leaves out a portion. The data show about 2.2 million clones, with around 93% seen just once and around 1.8% held by the top ten. Specimen: naive CD8+ T cells from PBMCs. Receptors were obtained from a man aged 18 to 29 in good health. Some clones in this sample may be carry-over from other donors' samples.

The rearrangement joins TRBV11-3 to TRBJ1-1; no clear D gene. CDR1 is SGHNT and CDR2 is YENEEA in the germline V gene. The V end lost 6 bases, the J end lost 5 bases, and 13 bases lay between the germline ends. The length of the CDR3 is 13 residues. The CDR3 spells CASRSHGGTEAFF. CDR3 nucleotide sequence: TGTGCCAGCAGGTCACACGGCGGGACTGAAGCTTTCTTT. The full variable domain, with the rest looked up from reference TRBV11-3 and TRBJ1-1, is EAGVVQSPRYKIIEKKQPVAFWCNPISGHNTLYWYLQNLGQGPELLIRYENEEAVDDSQLPKDRFSAERLKGVDSTLKIQPAELGDSAVYLCASRSHGGTEAFFGQGTRLTVV.

The chain is built from TRBV5-1 and TRBJ2-3, with 8 bases aligning to TRBD1. With 5 bases clipped from V and 4 bases from J, the junction kept 12 bases outside the gene matches. Germline CDR1 reads SGHRS; CDR2 reads YFSETQ. The CDR3 has 16 amino acids. DNA of the CDR3: TGCGCCAGCAGTTCGTTCGAGGACAGGGTACCAGATACGCAGTATTTT. Encoded protein: CASSSFEDRVPDTQYF.

This chain connects TRBV6-5 to TRBJ2-7; either TRBD1 or TRBD2 may fit D (5 bases each). Per the germline V gene, CDR1 is MNHEY and CDR2 is SVGAGI. The CDR3 runs 13 residues. V lost 8 bases to trimming and J lost 5 bases, with 16 bases between them. The CDR3 region has the DNA TGTGCCAGCGGACCCCCGATGGGGGACGAGCAGTACTTC. Amino acids: CASGPPMGDEQYF.

The chain is built from TRBV4-2 and TRBJ1-6, with D perhaps matching TRBD1 (5 bases). Trimming took 2 bases from V and 7 from J, leaving 12 bases between them. CDR3 length equals 15 residues. Germline V gene data show CDR1 as LGHNA and CDR2 as YNFKEQ. The CDR3: CASSQLQGGNSPLHF. CDR3 DNA: TGTGCCAGCAGCCAACTTCAGGGCGGCAATTCACCCCTCCACTTT.

Note on this clone: The same CDR3 also results from other DNA sequences found in this sample. The CDR3 sequence: CASSWGSYNEQFF. CDR3 nucleotide sequence: TGTGCCAGCTCTTGGGGGTCCTACAATGAGCAGTTCTTC. The chain combines TRBV27 with TRBJ2-1; possibly TRBD1 or TRBD2 for D (5 bases each). The CDR3 covers 13 residues. V was pared by 8 bases and J by 1 base, with 9 bases between. The germline V gene has CDR1 MNHEY and CDR2 SMNVEV (reference sequence).

V usage is TRBV6-5 and J usage is TRBJ2-1, with D tentatively TRBD1 or TRBD2 (5 bases each). The CDR3 extends over 15 amino acids. Germline assignment: CDR1 MNHEY and CDR2 SVGAGI. V was trimmed by 8 bases and J by 5 bases, leaving 19 bases between them. The CDR3 sequence is CASSLTLRGDNEQFF. For the CDR3, the DNA is TGTGCCAGCTCTCTAACGTTAAGAGGGGACAATGAGCAGTTCTTC.

V is TRBV27 and J is TRBJ2-7; the D gene could be TRBD1 or TRBD2 (5 bases each). Trimming pared 1 base from V and 0 bases from J, leaving 13 bases between. Germline lookup yields CDR1 MNHEY and CDR2 SMNVEV (reference sequence). CDR3 length: 16 residues. CDR3 nucleotide sequence: TGTGCCAGCAGTTTATGGGGACCGCGGAGCTCCTACGAGCAGTACTTC. It encodes CASSLWGPRSSYEQYF.

The CDR3 DNA reads as TGTGCCAGCGCGAGGGAGAGGAGGGAAAAACTGTTTTTT. This sequence encodes CASARERREKLFF. The chain is built from TRBV2 and TRBJ1-4; D unclear. V lost 8 bases and J lost 8, with 15 bases in between. CDR3 length equals 13 residues. Germline lookup yields CDR1 SNHLY and CDR2 FYNNEI.

The gene calls are TRBV5-6 and TRBJ1-2; D unresolved. This CDR3 is built from 15 residues. V gave up 0 bases and J gave up 1 base, with 10 bases separating them. Germline V CDR1 and CDR2: SGHDT, YYEEEE. CDR3 coding DNA: TGTGCCAGCAGCTTGGTGGGCCAGAATAACTATGGCTACACCTTC. It yields the protein CASSLVGQNNYGYTF.

V usage is TRBV6-6 and J usage is TRBJ1-2, with D perhaps matching TRBD1 (6 bases). The CDR3 spans 13 residues. CDR1 is MNHNY, CDR2 SVGAGI, per germline (reference sequence). Trimming removed 6 bases at V and 7 bases at J, with 15 bases between. CDR3 sequence: CASRTGAESGYTF. The CDR3 coding sequence is TGTGCCAGCAGAACGGGGGCCGAAAGTGGCTACACCTTC.

The chain uses TRBV13 and TRBJ2-2; D gene uncertain. The CDR3 is 14 residues long. Germline V gene sequence: CDR1 PRHDT, CDR2 FYEKMQ (reference sequence). The V end lost 0 bases, the J end lost 0 bases, and 2 bases lay between the germline ends. For the CDR3, the DNA is TGTGCCAGCAGCTTAGGGTCGAACACCGGGGAGCTGTTTTTT. Its translation is CASSLGSNTGELFF.

The chain combines TRBV19 with TRBJ2-1, with D unclear. Trimming removed 5 bases at V and 7 bases at J, with 6 bases between. CDR1 LNHDA and CDR2 SQIVND come from the germline V gene (reference sequence). CDR3 length: 11 amino acids. CDR3 residues: CASSYGNEQFF. The CDR3 nucleotides are TGTGCCAGTAGTTATGGGAATGAGCAGTTCTTC. Combining the CDR3 with reference TRBV19 and TRBJ2-1 gives the whole variable domain DGGITQSPKYLFRKEGQNVTLSCEQNLNHDAMYWYRQDPGQGLRLIYYSQIVNDFQKGDIAEGYSVSREKKESFPLTVTSAQKNPTAFYLCASSYGNEQFFGPGTRLTVL.

V and J are TRBV27 and TRBJ1-5; D remains ambiguous. CDR1 and CDR2 (germline): MNHEY, SMNVEV (reference sequence). This CDR3 comprises 15 residues. The V gene lost 6 bases and the J gene lost 2 bases, with 14 bases spanning the gap. Written as DNA, the CDR3 is TGTGCCAGCAGCCCCATCCCCCCTGGCAATCAGCCCCAGCATTTT. Residues: CASSPIPPGNQPQHF.

Here the CDR3 reads CASSSTWTSGSPAGELFF. The DNA of the CDR3 is TGTGCCAGCAGCTCTACCTGGACTAGCGGGTCCCCCGCCGGGGAGCTGTTTTTT. The chain couples TRBV11-2 to TRBJ2-2; TRBD2 matches at 11 bases. The CDR3 length is 18 residues. The V gene end was trimmed by 4 bases and the J gene end by 6 bases; junction bases not matched to a gene: 13. In germline, CDR1 is SGHAT, CDR2 FQNNGV.

The V and J genes are TRBV28 and TRBJ2-2; TRBD2 matches at 8 bases. The ends lost 6 bases at V and 1 base at J; junction bases unmatched: 7. Germline V gene data show CDR1 as MDHEN and CDR2 as SYDVKM. The CDR3 sequence is 16 residues long. The CDR3 loop reads CASRTPSGQNTGELFF. The DNA of the CDR3 is TGTGCCAGCAGGACCCCTAGCGGGCAGAACACCGGGGAGCTGTTTTTT.

This chain joins TRBV11-3 and TRBJ2-1, with D possibly matching TRBD1 (6 bases). Per germline, CDR1 SGHNT and CDR2 YENEEA. Trimming removed 4 bases at V and 10 bases at J, with 23 bases between. The CDR3 length is 16 residues. CDR3 sequence: CASSSTPVSGQGEQFF. The CDR3 coding sequence is TGTGCCAGCAGCTCCACCCCTGTATCGGGCCAGGGGGAGCAGTTCTTC.

The chain is built from TRBV5-1 and TRBJ2-1; possibly TRBD1 or TRBD2 for D (5 bases each). Germline assignment: CDR1 SGHRS and CDR2 YFSETQ. V lost 4 bases to trimming and J lost 4 bases, with 15 bases between them. The CDR3 sequence is 15 residues long. The CDR3 loop reads CASSQGPGAYNEQFF. The CDR3 coding sequence is TGCGCCAGCAGCCAGGGACCCGGGGCGTACAATGAGCAGTTCTTC.

The genes are TRBV20-1 and TRBJ2-7, with D unresolved. The germline gives CDR1 DFQATT, CDR2 SNEGSKA (reference sequence). V lost 7 bases and J 3 bases, leaving 10 bases between the germline ends. This CDR3 has 11 amino acids. The CDR3 loop reads CSVRVDYEQYF. CDR3 nucleotides: TGCAGTGTTAGGGTGGACTACGAGCAGTACTTC.

Only one count was recorded for this clone. V is TRBV11-2 and J is TRBJ2-3; 12 bases agree with TRBD2. The CDR3 loop spans 17 amino acids. The germline V gene has CDR1 SGHAT and CDR2 FQNNGV. J lost 6 bases, V lost 4 bases, and 11 bases had no gene match. In DNA form, the CDR3 reads TGTGCCAGCAGCTCTCGGACTAGCGGGGAGGGGAGCGATACGCAGTATTTT. Translated: CASSSRTSGEGSDTQYF.

The chain is built from TRBV4-3 and TRBJ2-1; TRBD1 aligns across 10 bases. Per the germline V gene, CDR1 is LGHNA and CDR2 is YSLEER. After removal of 2 bases from V and 5 bases from J, the junction contained 6 bases not matched to a gene. The CDR3 consists of 16 residues. The CDR3 sequence is CASSQNPGQGNNEQFF. In DNA, the CDR3 is TGCGCCAGCAGCCAAAATCCGGGACAGGGGAACAATGAGCAGTTCTTC.

This rearrangement joins TRBV7-3 to TRBJ2-1; D may be TRBD1 (7 bases). The V end lost 5 bases, the J end lost 9 bases, and 23 bases lay between the germline ends. The germline V gene encodes CDR1 SGHTA and CDR2 FQGTGA. The CDR3 spans 16 residues. This chain's CDR3 is CASSEQVRGRRPEQFF. CDR3 sequence (DNA): TGTGCCAGCAGCGAACAAGTCAGGGGGAGGCGACCTGAGCAGTTCTTC.

The genes are TRBV7-8 and TRBJ1-1; D possibly corresponds to TRBD1 (5 bases). Deletions cut 5 bases from V and 0 bases from J, with 7 bases between. This CDR3 is built from 13 residues. Per the germline V gene, CDR1 is SGHVS and CDR2 is FQNEAQ. CDR3 loop: CASSQDMNTEAFF. In nucleotides, the CDR3 is TGTGCCAGCAGCCAGGACATGAACACTGAAGCTTTCTTT.

This chain joins TRBV27 and TRBJ1-5; D gene ambiguous. The CDR3 totals 16 residues. CDR1 and CDR2 (germline): MNHEY, SMNVEV (reference sequence). V was shortened by 0 bases and J by 7 bases, with 16 bases between the two germline ends. The CDR3 reads CASSLSIGDLKQPQHF. In nucleotides, the CDR3 is TGTGCCAGCAGTTTATCGATCGGCGACCTTAAGCAGCCCCAGCATTTT.

As concerns this clone: Sequence at one end of the junction differs from germline and may be a read error. The chain couples TRBV7-9 to TRBJ2-1; TRBD2 matches 10 bases. This CDR3 is 13 amino acids long. Germline V gene lookup returns CDR1 SEHNR and CDR2 FQNEAQ (reference sequence). The chain's CDR3 is CASRNSGRNEQFF. The CDR3 DNA is TGTGCTAGCAGGAATAGCGGGAGGAATGAGCAGTTCTTC.

This clone appeared once. V usage is TRBV7-8 and J usage is TRBJ2-3; 13 nucleotides match TRBD2. The germline V gene encodes CDR1 SGHVS and CDR2 FQNEAQ. CDR3 length: 16 residues. V lost 2 bases and J lost 4; bases outside the gene matches: 3. DNA of the CDR3: TGTGCCAGCAGCTTAACTAGCGGGAGGGCGGCAGATACGCAGTATTTT. Amino acid sequence: CASSLTSGRAADTQYF. The variable domain in full, completed from reference TRBV7-8 and TRBJ2-3, reads GAGVSQSPRYKVAKRGQDVALRCDPISGHVSLFWYQQALGQGPEFLTYFQNEAQLDKSGLPSDRFFAERPEGSVSTLKIQRTQQEDSAVYLCASSLTSGRAADTQYFGPGTRLTVL.